This T cell receptor (beta chain) was captured by sequencing in a study of cytomegalovirus exposure and HLA in healthy donors. Whole-study findings and limits: Among the CMV-associated chains, a few were confirmed in vitro as specific for CMV antigens. Among TCR sequences, most were rare, though some public TCRs appeared in many donors. Later analysis revealed greater clonal expansion in HLA-associated TCR beta chains than in equally common others. Follow-up analysis found HLA locus-dependent TCR association rates, highest for DRB1 and lowest for HLA-C.

Concerning this clone itself: The antigen remains undetermined.

The V gene's germline CDR1 is SGHVS and CDR2 FNYEAQ. V shed 5 bases, J shed 5 bases, and the junction held 19 bases outside the gene matches. There are 19 residues in the CDR3. The PCR contained 60 Vbeta and 13 Jbeta primers. The repertoire was sequenced with immunoSEQ multiplex PCR; TCRdb's copy has only in-frame clones and lacks some. The repertoire holds 150,000 to 200,000 clones, 81% seen once, with around 14% in the top ten. Input material: PBMCs. The receptor comes from a woman aged 45-65 years in good health and CMV-seronegative. The rearrangement joins TRBV7-6 to TRBJ2-1; 9 positions agree with TRBD1. This CDR3 is CASSHTTGQGKNTDNEQFF. DNA for the CDR3: TGTGCCAGCAGCCACACCACGGGACAGGGAAAGAACACGGACAATGAGCAGTTCTTC.